This T cell receptor (beta chain) was obtained from a study of CXCR3-negative and CXCR3-positive naive CD8 T cells. As concerns this clonotype: Its antigen is unidentified.

Study-level results: Memory cells differed in TRBV-TRBJ usage, but naive CXCR3-negative and CXCR3-positive cells had similar usage. Partial loss of CXCR3 expression followed cryopreservation; most assays used fresh PBMCs. Greater hydrophobicity was found in TRB CDR3s of CXCR3-positive naive cells than of CXCR3-negative naive cells. Comparably high diversity marked both naive subsets, whereas memory CD8+ cells had much lower diversity.

The CDR3 totals 15 residues. Per germline, CDR1 LNHDA and CDR2 SQIVND (reference sequence). TRB cDNA was prepared as libraries by UMI-labeled 5' RACE. TCRdb reprocessed the 5' RACE reads and stores each CDR3 protein as one record, lacking DNA. The clone table shows about 150,000 distinct CDR3 sequences, with the ten largest holding 0.41%. Every subset of CD8+ T cells was sorted in triplicate at some 310,000 cells each. This chain joins TRBV19 and TRBJ2-2; the D gene TCRdb calls, TRBD1, cannot be checked with no DNA. This TCR was recovered from a human donor in good health. Some clones in this sample may be carry-over from other donors' samples. The sample comprised naive CXCR3+ CD8+ T cells from blood. Subset given: CD45RO-CCR7+CD27+CD95- naive CD8+ T cells expressing CXCR3 (TNR3+). CDR3 region: CASRVQVRVSGELFF.